The rows below give T cell receptor beta chains drawn from one sample of a study of T cell changes during pregnancy in multiple sclerosis. Some clones are missing from TCRdb's copy, which holds only in-frame ones; the method was immunoSEQ multiplex PCR. The profile covers roughly 40,000 clones, with around nine tenths appearing a single time and less than 1.5% taken by the ten largest. The specimen was peripheral blood, collected before pregnancy. These receptors were taken from a female donor with multiple sclerosis, enrolled in a pregnancy study. The CDR3 runs from the conserved cysteine through the conserved F or W. A D gene is named only where the DNA matches it firmly. Size tells how often a clone was seen (once, few, many) or the class of an expanded clone, and some rows leave it out.

j_call: TRBJ2-7
cdr3_length: 15
d_call: TRBD2
v_call: TRBV9
clone_size: -
cdr3_nt: TGTGCCAGCAGCTCGGGACTAGCGGCCACCTACGAGCAGTACTTC
cdr3_aa: CASSSGLAATYEQYF

j_call: TRBJ1-5
cdr3_length: 15
d_call: -
v_call: TRBV28
clone_size: -
cdr3_nt: TGTGCCAGCACCCTTAAGTGGGGGGGCAATCAGCCCCAGCATTTT
cdr3_aa: CASTLKWGGNQPQHF

j_call: TRBJ1-2
cdr3_length: 16
d_call: TRBD1
v_call: TRBV10-3
clone_size: -
cdr3_nt: TGTGCCATCAGTGAGTCGAGGGGACAGGGGGTCTATGGCTACACCTTC
cdr3_aa: CAISESRGQGVYGYTF

j_call: TRBJ2-4
cdr3_length: 14
d_call: -
v_call: TRBV5-1
clone_size: -
cdr3_nt: TGCGCCAGCAGCTTGCTCCAAGCGGGCAACATTCAGTACTTC
cdr3_aa: CASSLLQAGNIQYF

j_call: TRBJ1-1
cdr3_length: 13
d_call: TRBD1
v_call: TRBV28
clone_size: -
cdr3_nt: TGTGCCAGCAAACTCAGGGGGTACACTGAAGCTTTCTTT
cdr3_aa: CASKLRGYTEAFF

j_call: TRBJ2-1
cdr3_length: 16
d_call: -
v_call: TRBV18
clone_size: -
cdr3_nt: TGTGCCAGCTCTCCACCCCCTAGACTTCCCTATAATGAGCAGTTCTTC
cdr3_aa: CASSPPPRLPYNEQFF

j_call: TRBJ2-7
cdr3_length: 11
d_call: -
v_call: TRBV2
clone_size: -
cdr3_nt: TGTGCCAGCAGTTCTTCCTACGAGCAGTACTTC
cdr3_aa: CASSSSYEQYF

j_call: TRBJ2-2
cdr3_length: 13
d_call: -
v_call: TRBV28
clone_size: -
cdr3_nt: TGTGCCAGCAGTTTGCAGTTTCCCGGGGAGCTGTTTTTT
cdr3_aa: CASSLQFPGELFF

j_call: TRBJ1-2
cdr3_length: 13
d_call: TRBD1
v_call: TRBV6-4
clone_size: -
cdr3_nt: TGTGCCAGCAGTGACCGACAGGGGCTAATTAAGACCTTC
cdr3_aa: CASSDRQGLIKTF

j_call: TRBJ2-3
cdr3_length: 16
d_call: TRBD2
v_call: TRBV5-6
clone_size: -
cdr3_nt: TGTGCCAGCAGCTTGTGGGGACTAGCCTACACAGATACGCAGTATTTT
cdr3_aa: CASSLWGLAYTDTQYF

j_call: TRBJ2-1
cdr3_length: 17
d_call: TRBD2
v_call: TRBV4-3
clone_size: -
cdr3_nt: TGCGCCAGCAGCCAAGGAAGGGTAGCGGGAGGGAACAATGAGCAGTTCTTC
cdr3_aa: CASSQGRVAGGNNEQFF

j_call: TRBJ1-2
cdr3_length: 14
d_call: TRBD1
v_call: TRBV19
clone_size: -
cdr3_nt: TGTGCCAGTAGTTTACAGGGGGCCGCTTATGGCTACACCTTC
cdr3_aa: CASSLQGAAYGYTF

j_call: TRBJ1-2
cdr3_length: 15
d_call: -
v_call: TRBV4-1
clone_size: -
cdr3_nt: TGCGCCAGCAGCCAGCCGAAATCCCTTGCTCGGGGCTACACCTTC
cdr3_aa: CASSQPKSLARGYTF

j_call: TRBJ2-7
cdr3_length: 15
d_call: TRBD2
v_call: TRBV2
clone_size: -
cdr3_nt: TGTGCCAGCAGTCTTAGACTAGCGGGAGGCTACGAGCAGTACTTC
cdr3_aa: CASSLRLAGGYEQYF

j_call: TRBJ1-1
cdr3_length: 14
d_call: TRBD1
v_call: TRBV2
clone_size: -
cdr3_nt: TGTGCCAGCAGGGCCACAGGGGGCCGAACTGAAGCTTTCTTT
cdr3_aa: CASRATGGRTEAFF

j_call: TRBJ1-2
cdr3_length: 12
d_call: TRBD1
v_call: TRBV2
clone_size: -
cdr3_nt: TGTGCCAGCAGGGACAGGGTCTATGGCTACACCTTC
cdr3_aa: CASRDRVYGYTF

j_call: TRBJ1-5
cdr3_length: 12
d_call: -
v_call: TRBV6-1
clone_size: -
cdr3_nt: TGTGCCAGCAGTGAAGCGCCAGAGCCCCAGCATTTT
cdr3_aa: CASSEAPEPQHF

j_call: TRBJ2-5
cdr3_length: 14
d_call: -
v_call: TRBV7-2
clone_size: -
cdr3_nt: TGTGCCAGCAGCTTAATGACAATCCAAGAGACCCAGTACTTC
cdr3_aa: CASSLMTIQETQYF

j_call: TRBJ2-2
cdr3_length: 15
d_call: TRBD1
v_call: TRBV27
clone_size: -
cdr3_nt: TGTGCCAGCAGTCAGGGACAGGACCGGACCGGGGAGCTGTTTTTT
cdr3_aa: CASSQGQDRTGELFF

j_call: TRBJ1-1
cdr3_length: 15
d_call: -
v_call: TRBV5-1
clone_size: -
cdr3_nt: TGCGCCAGCAGCTTGACGGGACAACCAAACACTGAAGCTTTCTTT
cdr3_aa: CASSLTGQPNTEAFF

j_call: TRBJ1-5
cdr3_length: 15
d_call: TRBD1
v_call: TRBV6-5
clone_size: -
cdr3_nt: TGTGCCAGCAGTTTGGGGACAGGGGGTAATCAGCCCCAGCATTTT
cdr3_aa: CASSLGTGGNQPQHF

j_call: TRBJ2-7
cdr3_length: 13
d_call: -
v_call: TRBV25-1
clone_size: once
cdr3_nt: TGTGCCAGCAGAAGGACTCCCGCCCACGAGCAGTACTTC
cdr3_aa: CASRRTPAHEQYF

j_call: TRBJ1-4
cdr3_length: 13
d_call: -
v_call: TRBV30
clone_size: -
cdr3_nt: TGTGCCTGGAGTAGGGGAATTAATGAAAAACTGTTTTTT
cdr3_aa: CAWSRGINEKLFF

j_call: TRBJ2-3
cdr3_length: 16
d_call: TRBD2
v_call: TRBV11-2
clone_size: -
cdr3_nt: TGTGCCAGCAGCCCGGGACTAACATTGGCAGAAGATACGCAGTATTTT
cdr3_aa: CASSPGLTLAEDTQYF

j_call: TRBJ1-4
cdr3_length: 14
d_call: TRBD1
v_call: TRBV30
clone_size: -
cdr3_nt: TGTGCCTGGAGTTGGGGACAGGGTGGTGAAAAACTGTTTTTT
cdr3_aa: CAWSWGQGGEKLFF